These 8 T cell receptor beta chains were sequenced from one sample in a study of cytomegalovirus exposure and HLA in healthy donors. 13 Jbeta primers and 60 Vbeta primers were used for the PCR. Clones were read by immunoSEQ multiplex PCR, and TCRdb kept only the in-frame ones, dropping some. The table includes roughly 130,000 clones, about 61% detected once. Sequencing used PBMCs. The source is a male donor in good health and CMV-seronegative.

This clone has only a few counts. This CDR3 reads CASSSGQGVLTF. The CDR3 DNA is TGTGCCAGCAGTTCGGGACAGGGCGTCCTGACTTTC. This chain uses TRBV6-5 with TRBJ2-6; TRBD1 agrees at 9 bases. Trimming took 4 bases from V and 12 from J; bases not matched to a gene: 1. The germline V gene encodes CDR1 MNHEY and CDR2 SVGAGI. CDR3 length equals 12 residues.

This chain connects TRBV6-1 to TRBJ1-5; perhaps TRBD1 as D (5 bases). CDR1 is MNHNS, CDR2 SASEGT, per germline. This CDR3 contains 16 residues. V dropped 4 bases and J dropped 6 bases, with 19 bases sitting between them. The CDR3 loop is CASSGSWGRVGQPQHF. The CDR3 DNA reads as TGTGCCAGCAGTGGGTCCTGGGGCAGGGTAGGTCAGCCCCAGCATTTT.

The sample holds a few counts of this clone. The CDR3 reads CASSVGPGGQDNEQFF. As DNA, the CDR3 is TGTGCCAGCAGCGTAGGCCCGGGGGGCCAGGACAATGAGCAGTTCTTC. J is TRBJ2-1 and V is TRBV9, with TRBD2 as a possible D gene (7 bases). Trimming took off 0 bases at V and 5 bases at J, with 15 bases between the two ends. Germline lookup yields CDR1 SGDLS and CDR2 YYNGEE. This CDR3 has 16 amino acids.

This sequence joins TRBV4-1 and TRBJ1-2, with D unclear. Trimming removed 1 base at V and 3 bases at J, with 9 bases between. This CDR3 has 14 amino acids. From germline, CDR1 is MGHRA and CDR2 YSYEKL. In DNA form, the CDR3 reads TGCGCCAGCAGCCAAGTCGGTATTCACTATGGCTACACCTTC. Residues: CASSQVGIHYGYTF.

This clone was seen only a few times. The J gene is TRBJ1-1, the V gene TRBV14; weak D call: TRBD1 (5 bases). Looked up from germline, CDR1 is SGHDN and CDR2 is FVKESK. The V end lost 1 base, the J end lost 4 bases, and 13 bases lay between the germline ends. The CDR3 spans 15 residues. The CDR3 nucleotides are TGTGCCAGCAGCCAAGTAGGAGGGGTGGCCACTGAAGCTTTCTTT. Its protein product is CASSQVGGVATEAFF.

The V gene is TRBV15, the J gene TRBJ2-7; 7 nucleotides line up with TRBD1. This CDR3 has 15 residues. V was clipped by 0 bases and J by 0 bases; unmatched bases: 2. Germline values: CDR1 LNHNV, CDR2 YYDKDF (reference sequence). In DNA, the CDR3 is TGTGCCACCAGCAGAGATCCAGGGGGCTCCTACGAGCAGTACTTC. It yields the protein CATSRDPGGSYEQYF. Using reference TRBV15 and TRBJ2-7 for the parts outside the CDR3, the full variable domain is DAMVIQNPRYQVTQFGKPVTLSCSQTLNHNVMYWYQQKSSQAPKLLFHYYDKDFNNEADTPDNFQSRRPNTSFCFLDIRSPGLGDTAMYLCATSRDPGGSYEQYFGPGTRLTVT.

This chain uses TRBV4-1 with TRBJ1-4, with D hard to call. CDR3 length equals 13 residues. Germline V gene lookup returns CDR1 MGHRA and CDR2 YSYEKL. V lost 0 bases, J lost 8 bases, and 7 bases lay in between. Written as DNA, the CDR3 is TGCGCCAGCAGCCAAGAGAGGCGCGAAAAACTGTTTTTT. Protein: CASSQERREKLFF.

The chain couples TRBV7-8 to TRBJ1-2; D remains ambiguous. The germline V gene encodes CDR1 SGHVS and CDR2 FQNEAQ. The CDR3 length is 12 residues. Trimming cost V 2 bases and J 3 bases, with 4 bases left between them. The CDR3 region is CASSLSDYGYTF. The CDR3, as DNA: TGTGCCAGCAGCTTATCGGACTATGGCTACACCTTC.